The clone carrying this TCR beta chain appeared a single time. Losses at the gene ends were 5 bases for V and 4 bases for J; bases not matched to a gene: 9. In germline, CDR1 is SGHTA, CDR2 FQGTGA. This CDR3 comprises 16 residues. The entry originates in a study of blood T cell repertoires in COVID-19. About the research overall: Sample material is recorded as cDNA or gDNA derived from T cells, B-cell-depleted T cells, or PBMCs.

Per the original methods: Reference gene primer amplification gave nucleated cell count estimates. Sequenced by immunoSEQ multiplex PCR; TCRdb stores in-frame clones only, minus some. V, J and clone size reflect that table, while D and trimming were determined from the DNA. The sample lists under 400,000 clones; about 86% were seen once. The sequence came from a woman aged 35 to 49 with acute COVID-19. Sequencing used PBMCs or T cells enriched from blood (not recorded which). This chain joins TRBV7-3 and TRBJ2-2; TRBD1 matches 8 bases. The CDR3 spells CASSIQGASLTGELFF. Written as DNA, the CDR3 is TGTGCCAGCAGCATTCAGGGGGCTTCTCTCACCGGGGAGCTGTTTTTT.